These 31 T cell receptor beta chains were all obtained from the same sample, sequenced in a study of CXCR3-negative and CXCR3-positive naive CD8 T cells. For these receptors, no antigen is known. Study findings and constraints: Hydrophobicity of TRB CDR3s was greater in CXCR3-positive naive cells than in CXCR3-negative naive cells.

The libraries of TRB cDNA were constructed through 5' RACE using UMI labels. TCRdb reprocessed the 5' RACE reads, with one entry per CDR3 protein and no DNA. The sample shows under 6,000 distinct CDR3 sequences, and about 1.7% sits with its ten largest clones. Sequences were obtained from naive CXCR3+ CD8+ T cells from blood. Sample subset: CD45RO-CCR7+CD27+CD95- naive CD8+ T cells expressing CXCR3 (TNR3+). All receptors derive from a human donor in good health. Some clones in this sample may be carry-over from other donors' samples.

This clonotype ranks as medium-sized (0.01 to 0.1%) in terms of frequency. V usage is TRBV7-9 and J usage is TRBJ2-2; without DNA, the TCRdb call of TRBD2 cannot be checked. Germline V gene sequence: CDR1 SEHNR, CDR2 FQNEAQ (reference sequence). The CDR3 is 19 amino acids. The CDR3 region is CASSPEGASGRSNTGELFF.

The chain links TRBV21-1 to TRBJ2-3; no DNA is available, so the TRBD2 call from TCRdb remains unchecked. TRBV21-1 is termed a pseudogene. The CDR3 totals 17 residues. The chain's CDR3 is CASSKPLRGGNTDTQYF.

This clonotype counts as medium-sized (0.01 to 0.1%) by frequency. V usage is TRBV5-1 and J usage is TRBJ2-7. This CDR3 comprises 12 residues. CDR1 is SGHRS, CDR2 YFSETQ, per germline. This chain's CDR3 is CASSLVEREQYF.

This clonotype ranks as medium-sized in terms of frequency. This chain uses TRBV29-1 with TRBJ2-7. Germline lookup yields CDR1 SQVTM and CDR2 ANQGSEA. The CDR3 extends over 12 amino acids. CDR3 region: CSVEDSQYEQYF.

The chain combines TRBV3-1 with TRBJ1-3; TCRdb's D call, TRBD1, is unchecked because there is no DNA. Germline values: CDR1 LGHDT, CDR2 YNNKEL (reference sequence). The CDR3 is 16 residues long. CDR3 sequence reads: CASSRGRGAGGNTIYF.

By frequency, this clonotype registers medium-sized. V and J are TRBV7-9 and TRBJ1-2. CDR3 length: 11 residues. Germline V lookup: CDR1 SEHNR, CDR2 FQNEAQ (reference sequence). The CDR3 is CASSLPPGYTF.

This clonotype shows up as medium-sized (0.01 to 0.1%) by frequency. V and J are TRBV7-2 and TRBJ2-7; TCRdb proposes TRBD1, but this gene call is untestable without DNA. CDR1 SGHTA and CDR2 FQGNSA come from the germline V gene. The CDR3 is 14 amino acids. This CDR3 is CASSLPGFSYEQYF.

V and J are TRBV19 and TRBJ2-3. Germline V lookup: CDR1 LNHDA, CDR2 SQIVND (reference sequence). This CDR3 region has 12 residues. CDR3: CASRPDSDTQYF.

The CDR3 loop is CASSLEGLYSEQYF. The rearrangement joins TRBV7-9 to TRBJ2-7; TCRdb selects TRBD2, and the lack of DNA leaves this call unchecked. The CDR3 runs 14 residues. Germline CDR1 is SEHNR and CDR2 is FQNEAQ (reference sequence). Together with reference TRBV7-9 and TRBJ2-7, the CDR3 gives the full variable domain: DTGVSQNPRHKITKRGQNVTFRCDPISEHNRLYWYRQTLGQGPEFLTYFQNEAQLEKSRLLSDRFSAERPKGSFSTLEIQRTEQGDSAMYLCASSLEGLYSEQYFGPGTRLTVT.

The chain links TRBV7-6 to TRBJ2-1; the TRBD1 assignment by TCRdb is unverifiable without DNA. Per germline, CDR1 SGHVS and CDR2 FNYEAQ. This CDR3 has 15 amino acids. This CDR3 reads CASSSGTGGHNEQFF.

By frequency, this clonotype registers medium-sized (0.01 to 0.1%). This CDR3 is CASNLATHYEQYF. The chain recombines TRBV2 with TRBJ2-7; the D gene TCRdb calls, TRBD2, cannot be checked with no DNA. The CDR3 runs 13 residues. Looked up from germline, CDR1 is SNHLY and CDR2 is FYNNEI. Full variable domain (rest looked up from reference TRBV2 and TRBJ2-7): EPEVTQTPSHQVTQMGQEVILRCVPISNHLYFYWYRQILGQKVEFLVSFYNNEISEKSEIFDDQFSVERPDGSNFTLKIRSTKLEDSAMYFCASNLATHYEQYFGPGTRLTVT.

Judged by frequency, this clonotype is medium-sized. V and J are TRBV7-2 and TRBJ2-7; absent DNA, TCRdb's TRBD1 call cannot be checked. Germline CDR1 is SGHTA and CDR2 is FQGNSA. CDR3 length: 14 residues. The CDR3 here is CASSLEAYTGEQYF.

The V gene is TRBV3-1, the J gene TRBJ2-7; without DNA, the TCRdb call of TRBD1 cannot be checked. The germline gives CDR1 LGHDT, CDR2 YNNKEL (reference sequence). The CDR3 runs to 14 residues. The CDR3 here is CASSHGTAVYEQYF.

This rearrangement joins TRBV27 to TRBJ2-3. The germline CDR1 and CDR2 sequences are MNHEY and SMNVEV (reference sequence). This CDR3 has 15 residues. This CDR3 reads CASSTATESTDTQYF.

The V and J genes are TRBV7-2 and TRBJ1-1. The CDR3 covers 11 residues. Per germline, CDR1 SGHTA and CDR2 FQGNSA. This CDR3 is CASSLGGGAFF.

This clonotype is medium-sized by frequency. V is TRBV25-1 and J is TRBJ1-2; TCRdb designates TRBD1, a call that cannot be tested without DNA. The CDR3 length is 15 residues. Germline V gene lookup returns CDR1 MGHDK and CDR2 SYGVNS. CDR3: CASSPGPQANYGYTF.

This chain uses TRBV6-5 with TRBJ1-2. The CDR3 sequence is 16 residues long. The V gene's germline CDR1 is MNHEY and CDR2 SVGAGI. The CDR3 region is CASSYRDGPASGGYTF.

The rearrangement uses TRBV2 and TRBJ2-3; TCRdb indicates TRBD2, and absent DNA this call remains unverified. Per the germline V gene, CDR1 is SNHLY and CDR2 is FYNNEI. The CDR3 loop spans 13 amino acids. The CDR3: CASDYAISDTQYF.

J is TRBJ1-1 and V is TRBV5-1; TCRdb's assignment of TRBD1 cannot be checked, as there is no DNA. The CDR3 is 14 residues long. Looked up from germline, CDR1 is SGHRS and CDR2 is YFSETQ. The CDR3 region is CASSWRGGSTEAFF.

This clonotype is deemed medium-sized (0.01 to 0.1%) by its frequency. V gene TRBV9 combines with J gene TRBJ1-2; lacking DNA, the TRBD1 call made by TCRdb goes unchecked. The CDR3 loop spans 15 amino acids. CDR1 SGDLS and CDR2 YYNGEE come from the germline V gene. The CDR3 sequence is CASSAGTGANYGYTF.

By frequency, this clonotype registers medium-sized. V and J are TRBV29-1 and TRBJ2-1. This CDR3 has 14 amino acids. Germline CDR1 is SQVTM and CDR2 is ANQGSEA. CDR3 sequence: CSVPTGFAYNEQFF.

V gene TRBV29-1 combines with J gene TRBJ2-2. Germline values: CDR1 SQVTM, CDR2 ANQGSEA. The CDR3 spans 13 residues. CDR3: CSVEVDYTGELFF.

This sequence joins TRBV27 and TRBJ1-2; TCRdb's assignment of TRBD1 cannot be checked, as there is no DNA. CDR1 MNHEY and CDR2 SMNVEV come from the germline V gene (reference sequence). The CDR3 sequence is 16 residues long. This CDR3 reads CASSLGGQVPVHGYTF.

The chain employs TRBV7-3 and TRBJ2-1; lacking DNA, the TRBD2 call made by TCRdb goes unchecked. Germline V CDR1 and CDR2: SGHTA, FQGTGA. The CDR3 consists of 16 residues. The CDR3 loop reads CASSWGTTLSYNEQFF.

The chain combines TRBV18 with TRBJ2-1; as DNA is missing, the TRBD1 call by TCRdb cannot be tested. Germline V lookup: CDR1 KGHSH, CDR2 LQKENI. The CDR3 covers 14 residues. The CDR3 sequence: CASSLGQGNNEQFF. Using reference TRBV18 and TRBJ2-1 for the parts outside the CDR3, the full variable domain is NAGVMQNPRHLVRRRGQEARLRCSPMKGHSHVYWYRQLPEEGLKFMVYLQKENIIDESGMPKERFSAEFPKEGPSILRIQQVVRGDSAAYFCASSLGQGNNEQFFGPGTRLTVL.

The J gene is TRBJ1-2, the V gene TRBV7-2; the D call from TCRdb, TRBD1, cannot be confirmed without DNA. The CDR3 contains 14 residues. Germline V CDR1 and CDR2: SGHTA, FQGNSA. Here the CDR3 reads CASSFGTGGSGYTF.

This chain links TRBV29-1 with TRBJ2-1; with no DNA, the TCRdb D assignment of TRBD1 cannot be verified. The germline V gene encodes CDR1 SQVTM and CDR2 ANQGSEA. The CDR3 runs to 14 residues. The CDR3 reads CSVDRTGGGNEQFF.

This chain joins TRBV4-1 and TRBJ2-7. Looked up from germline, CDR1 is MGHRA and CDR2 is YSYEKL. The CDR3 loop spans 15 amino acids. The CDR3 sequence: CASSQDGSKSNEQYF.

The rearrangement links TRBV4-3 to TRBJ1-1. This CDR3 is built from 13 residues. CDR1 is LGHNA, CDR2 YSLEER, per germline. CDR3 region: CASSQVLSTEAFF.

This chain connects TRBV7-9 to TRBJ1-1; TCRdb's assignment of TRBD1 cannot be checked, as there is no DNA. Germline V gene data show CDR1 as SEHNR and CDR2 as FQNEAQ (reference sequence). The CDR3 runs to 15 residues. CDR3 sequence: CASSSYRGVRTEAFF.

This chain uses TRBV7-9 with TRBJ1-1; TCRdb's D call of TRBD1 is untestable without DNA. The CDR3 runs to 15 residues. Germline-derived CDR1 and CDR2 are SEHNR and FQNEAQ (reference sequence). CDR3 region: CASNILGQENTEAFF.